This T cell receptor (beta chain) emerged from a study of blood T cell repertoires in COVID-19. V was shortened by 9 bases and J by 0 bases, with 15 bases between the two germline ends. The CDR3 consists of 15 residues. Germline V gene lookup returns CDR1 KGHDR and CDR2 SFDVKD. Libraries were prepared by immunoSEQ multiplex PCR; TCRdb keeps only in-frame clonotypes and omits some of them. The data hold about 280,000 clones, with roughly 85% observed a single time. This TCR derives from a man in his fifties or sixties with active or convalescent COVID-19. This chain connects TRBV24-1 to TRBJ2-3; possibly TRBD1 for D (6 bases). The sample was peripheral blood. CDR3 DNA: TGTGCCACCGGCCAGACAGGAGCCAGCACAGATACGCAGTATTTT. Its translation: CATGQTGASTDTQYF.